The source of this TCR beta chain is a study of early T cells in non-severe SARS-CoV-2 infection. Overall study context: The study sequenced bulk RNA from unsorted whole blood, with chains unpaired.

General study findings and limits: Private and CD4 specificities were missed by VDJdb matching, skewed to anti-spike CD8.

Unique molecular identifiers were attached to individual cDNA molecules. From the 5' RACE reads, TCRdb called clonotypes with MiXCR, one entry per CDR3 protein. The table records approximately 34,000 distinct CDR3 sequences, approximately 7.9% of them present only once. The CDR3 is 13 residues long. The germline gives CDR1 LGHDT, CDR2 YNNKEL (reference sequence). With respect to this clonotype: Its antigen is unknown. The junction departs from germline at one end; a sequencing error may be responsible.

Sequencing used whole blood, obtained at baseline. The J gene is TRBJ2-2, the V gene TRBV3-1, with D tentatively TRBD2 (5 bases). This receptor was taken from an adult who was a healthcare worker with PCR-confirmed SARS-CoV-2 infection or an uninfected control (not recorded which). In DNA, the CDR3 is TGTGCCAGCAGCCACGAACATTCCGGGGATCTGTTTTTT. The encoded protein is CASSHEHSGDLFF.